Presented here are 28 T cell receptor beta chains from one specimen sequenced in a study of blood T cell repertoires in COVID-19. Repertoires were generated with immunoSEQ multiplex PCR, while TCRdb's copy carries only in-frame clones and drops some. The data contain around 100,000 clones, 85% to 90% of them singletons. The sample comprised peripheral blood. All receptors derive from a woman at least 80 years old with acute or convalescent COVID-19.

V gene TRBV4-1 combines with J gene TRBJ2-5, with 7 bases lining up with TRBD2. The CDR3 covers 15 residues. Germline CDR1 reads MGHRA; CDR2 reads YSYEKL. The V and J ends lost 3 bases and 0 bases, in that order; junction bases with no gene match: 4. The CDR3 sequence: CASSQRRGYQETQYF. The CDR3 coding sequence is TGCGCCAGCAGCCAGCGGCGGGGGTACCAAGAGACCCAGTACTTC.

The chain combines TRBV27 with TRBJ1-2; the D is unclear. Germline V gives CDR1 MNHEY, CDR2 SMNVEV (reference sequence). The CDR3 runs 14 residues. V gave up 0 bases and J gave up 5 bases, with 10 bases separating them. The chain's CDR3 is CASSLSNAGYGYTF. The CDR3 nucleotides are TGTGCCAGCAGTTTATCGAACGCAGGATATGGCTACACCTTC.

This clone was counted once. CDR3 DNA sequence: TGTGCCAGCAGTTTAAATAGTCCGGCACGAGCAGGCAATGAGCAGTTCTTC. Translating gives CASSLNSPARAGNEQFF. V usage is TRBV27 and J usage is TRBJ2-1; no clear D. Trimming removed 2 bases at V and 6 bases at J, with 20 bases between. The CDR3 spans 17 residues. The V gene's germline CDR1 is MNHEY and CDR2 SMNVEV (reference sequence).

This sequence joins TRBV11-2 and TRBJ2-5; the match to TRBD1 covers 9 bases. Trimming at V came to 1 base and at J to 4 bases, leaving 4 bases not matched to a gene. Per germline, CDR1 SGHAT and CDR2 FQNNGV. The CDR3 contains 15 residues. In DNA, the CDR3 is TGTGCCAGCAGCTTAGGAAGGACAGGGGCAGAGACCCAGTACTTC. Amino acids: CASSLGRTGAETQYF.

The chain uses TRBV5-1 and TRBJ1-5; 7 bases align to TRBD1. The CDR3 totals 14 residues. Trimming took 3 bases from V and 5 from J; bases not matched to a gene: 5. The germline gives CDR1 SGHRS, CDR2 YFSETQ. In DNA form, the CDR3 reads TGCGCCAGCAGCTGGACAGGTGAGGATCAGCCCCAGCATTTT. This translates into CASSWTGEDQPQHF.

The V gene is TRBV28, the J gene TRBJ1-6; maybe TRBD1 (6 bases). Germline loops: CDR1 MDHEN, CDR2 SYDVKM. Trimming removed 4 bases from V and 9 bases from J, with 13 bases in between. The CDR3 spans 14 residues. The CDR3 is CASSSGQGTSPLHF. The CDR3 DNA sequence: TGTGCCAGCAGTTCGGGGCAGGGGACTTCACCCCTCCACTTT.

This rearrangement joins TRBV5-1 to TRBJ1-2; TRBD1 agrees at 9 bases. The CDR3 totals 15 residues. Per the germline V gene, CDR1 is SGHRS and CDR2 is YFSETQ. The V gene end was trimmed by 6 bases and the J gene end by 7 bases; junction bases not matched to a gene: 13. The CDR3: CASTGQGLVSGGYTF. CDR3 sequence (DNA): TGCGCCAGCACCGGACAGGGGTTGGTGTCAGGTGGCTACACCTTC.

This clone was seen once. The chain links TRBV24-1 to TRBJ2-5; 11 nucleotides align to TRBD1. The CDR3 consists of 16 residues. J lost 5 bases, V lost 1 base, and 5 bases had no gene match. Per germline, CDR1 KGHDR and CDR2 SFDVKD. CDR3 residues: CATSDLGQGARETQYF. CDR3 sequence (DNA): TGTGCCACCAGTGATTTAGGACAGGGGGCGAGGGAGACCCAGTACTTC.

This chain joins TRBV5-1 and TRBJ1-1; D not certain. Germline V gene data show CDR1 as SGHRS and CDR2 as YFSETQ. This CDR3 has 15 amino acids. The V and J ends lost 2 bases and 0 bases respectively, with 11 bases between them. In DNA form, the CDR3 reads TGCGCCAGCAGCTTTGCCGGGAGTATGAACACTGAAGCTTTCTTT. It yields the protein CASSFAGSMNTEAFF.

The chain carries TRBV27 and TRBJ1-1; possibly TRBD1 for D (5 bases). The V gene lost 10 bases and the J gene lost 2 bases, with 14 bases spanning the gap. The CDR3 extends over 13 amino acids. Germline V gene data show CDR1 as MNHEY and CDR2 as SMNVEV (reference sequence). CDR3 sequence reads: CATRLGVNTEAFF. The CDR3, as DNA: TGTGCCACTCGCCTAGGGGTAAACACTGAAGCTTTCTTT.

The chain joins TRBV10-2 to TRBJ2-7; 8 bases agree with TRBD1. The CDR3 consists of 13 residues. Per germline, CDR1 WSHSY and CDR2 SAAADI. The V gene end was trimmed by 4 bases and the J gene end by 7 bases; junction bases not matched to a gene: 6. The CDR3 bases are TGCGCCAGCAGTGGGCAGGGGGCGGGGGAGCAGTACTTC. Translation: CASSGQGAGEQYF.

The CDR3: CASSHTKHGGLHEQFF. The CDR3 DNA is TGCGCCAGCAGTCACACCAAGCATGGGGGCCTCCATGAGCAGTTCTTC. This rearrangement joins TRBV23-1 to TRBJ2-1; TRBD1 might be the D (6 bases). TRBV23-1 is annotated as an ORF whose role is uncertain. This CDR3 comprises 16 residues. V dropped 3 bases and J dropped 8 bases, with 20 bases sitting between them.

The genes are TRBV7-2 and TRBJ2-3, with no clear D. The CDR3 consists of 15 residues. V shed 0 bases and J shed 6 bases, with 13 bases lying between them. The germline CDR1 and CDR2 sequences are SGHTA and FQGNSA. The CDR3 here is CASSLARSSVDTQYF. The CDR3 DNA reads TGTGCCAGCAGCTTAGCTCGGAGCAGCGTCGATACGCAGTATTTT. Complete variable domain (other parts from reference TRBV7-2 and TRBJ2-3): GAGVSQSPSNKVTEKGKDVELRCDPISGHTALYWYRQSLGQGLEFLIYFQGNSAPDKSGLPSDRFSAERTGGSVSTLTIQRTQQEDSAVYLCASSLARSSVDTQYFGPGTRLTVL.

The rearrangement joins TRBV5-1 to TRBJ1-3, with 9 nucleotides matching TRBD1. V shed 7 bases, J shed 4 bases, and the junction held 9 bases outside the gene matches. Germline V CDR1 and CDR2: SGHRS, YFSETQ. This CDR3 spans 15 amino acids. CDR3 in DNA: TGCGCCAGCCGTCAGTTACAGGGGGCAGGAAACACCATATATTTT. Its protein product is CASRQLQGAGNTIYF.

This chain connects TRBV6-4 to TRBJ1-2; D not certain. Per germline, CDR1 MRHNA and CDR2 SNTAGT. The CDR3 loop spans 11 amino acids. Between the trimmed V and J ends, which lost 2 bases and 7 bases, there was a span of 5 bases. CDR3 protein: CASSDGGGYTF. The CDR3 bases are TGTGCCAGCAGTGACGGCGGTGGCTACACCTTC.

V and J are TRBV28 and TRBJ1-5, with D tentatively TRBD1 (6 bases). The germline V gene encodes CDR1 MDHEN and CDR2 SYDVKM. The CDR3 is 12 amino acids. Trimming pared 7 bases from V and 7 bases from J, leaving 11 bases between. The CDR3 DNA sequence: TGTGCCAGCACCACAGGGAGCCAGCCCCAGCATTTT. Amino acid sequence: CASTTGSQPQHF. The whole variable domain, filled in from reference TRBV28 and TRBJ1-5, reads DVKVTQSSRYLVKRTGEKVFLECVQDMDHENMFWYRQDPGLGLRLIYFSYDVKMKEKGDIPEGYSVSREKKERFSLILESASTNQTSMYLCASTTGSQPQHFGDGTRLSIL.

This clone occurred once. The chain uses TRBV9 and TRBJ2-5, with TRBD1 identical over 9 bases. The CDR3 is made up of 13 amino acids. Trimming cost V 4 bases and J 5 bases; bases outside gene matches: 3. CDR1 SGDLS and CDR2 YYNGEE come from the germline V gene. In nucleotides, the CDR3 is TGTGCCAGCAGCTCCGGACAGGGGGAGACCCAGTACTTC. Amino acids: CASSSGQGETQYF.

This rearrangement joins TRBV10-3 to TRBJ2-3; the match to TRBD2 covers 10 bases. V lost 7 bases, J lost 5 bases, and 6 bases stayed unmatched. Germline-derived CDR1 and CDR2 are ENHRY and SYGVKD. CDR3 length: 14 residues. The CDR3 region has the DNA TGTGCCATCACTCTAGCGGGGGCCCTAGATACGCAGTATTTT. Protein: CAITLAGALDTQYF.

The chain links TRBV21-1 to TRBJ1-4; no DNA check was done on the table's D call, TRBD1. TRBV21-1 is listed as a pseudogene. This CDR3 has 19 residues. CDR3 protein: CASSKCRWTGGATNEKLFF. DNA of the CDR3: TGTGCCAGCAGCAAATGTCGGTGGACAGGAGGGGCAACTAATGAAAAACTGTTTTTT.

The V and J genes are TRBV5-4 and TRBJ2-7, with unresolved D. Trimming stripped 4 bases from V and 0 bases from J, with 8 bases between. The CDR3 is 13 residues long. The germline gives CDR1 SGHNT, CDR2 YYREEE (reference sequence). The CDR3 nucleotides are TGTGCCAGCAGCATACCGAGCTCCTACGAGCAGTACTTC. The encoded protein is CASSIPSSYEQYF.

This chain connects TRBV6-5 to TRBJ1-6; TRBD1 aligns across 10 bases. The CDR3 is 15 amino acids. After removal of 6 bases from V and 6 bases from J, the junction contained 5 bases not matched to a gene. Germline V gene lookup returns CDR1 MNHEY and CDR2 SVGAGI. CDR3 coding DNA: TGTGCCAGCAGGGCCGGGACAGGGGTTAATTCACCCCTCCACTTT. Its translation: CASRAGTGVNSPLHF.

The chain links TRBV3-1 (or the pseudogene TRBV3-2) to TRBJ2-1, with TRBD1 matching over 8 bases. CDR3 length: 14 amino acids. V was pared by 4 bases and J by 9 bases, with 8 bases of the junction left unmatched. The germline V gene encodes CDR1 LGHDT and CDR2 YNNKEL (reference sequence). DNA for the CDR3: TGTGCCAGCAGCCCGACCCAGGGGGCGGGTGAGCAGTTCTTC. Protein: CASSPTQGAGEQFF.

The rearrangement uses TRBV6-2 or TRBV6-3 and TRBJ2-6; D is unclear. Germline V CDR1 and CDR2: MNHEY, SVGEGT. The V end was cut by 1 base, the J end by 0 bases, with 7 bases between. This CDR3 contains 16 residues. The CDR3 spells CASSYLGSSGANVLTF. Written as DNA, the CDR3 is TGTGCCAGCAGTTACTTGGGCAGCTCTGGGGCCAACGTCCTGACTTTC.

The gene calls are TRBV2 and TRBJ1-2, with TRBD1 as a possible D gene (6 bases). Trimming left V 6 bases short and J 4 bases short, with 18 bases between. The V gene's germline CDR1 is SNHLY and CDR2 FYNNEI. The CDR3 is 15 residues long. DNA for the CDR3: TGTGCCAGCAGACCTACAGGGTTGGATCCCTATGGCTACACCTTC. It translates to CASRPTGLDPYGYTF.

V is TRBV9 and J is TRBJ1-4; D gene unclear. This CDR3 has 17 residues. Trimming left V 0 bases short and J 0 bases short, with 12 bases between. The germline V gene has CDR1 SGDLS and CDR2 YYNGEE. The CDR3 DNA sequence: TGTGCCAGCAGCGTAGGAGGCATGGCTGCAACTAATGAAAAACTGTTTTTT. Protein: CASSVGGMAATNEKLFF.

This sequence joins TRBV2 and TRBJ1-1, with 7 positions matching TRBD1. The CDR3 extends over 14 amino acids. Germline-derived CDR1 and CDR2 are SNHLY and FYNNEI. J lost 6 bases, V lost 6 bases, and 10 bases had no gene match. The CDR3 loop reads CASSPRQGYSEAFF. CDR3 nucleotide sequence: TGTGCCAGCAGCCCAAGACAGGGTTATTCTGAAGCTTTCTTT.

The chain is built from TRBV7-2 and TRBJ1-6; D might be TRBD1 (5 bases). The CDR3 loop spans 13 amino acids. V was trimmed by 6 bases and J by 4 bases, leaving 7 bases between them. From germline, CDR1 is SGHTA and CDR2 FQGNSA. CDR3 in amino acids: CASSRQYNSPLHF. CDR3 coding DNA: TGTGCCAGCAGTCGACAGTATAATTCACCCCTCCACTTT.

This clone was seen more than once but under ten times. The J gene is TRBJ2-2, the V gene TRBV27; 7 bases line up with TRBD2. The CDR3 spans 16 residues. In germline, CDR1 is MNHEY, CDR2 SMNVEV (reference sequence). Trimming cost V 6 bases and J 6 bases; bases outside gene matches: 13. CDR3 in amino acids: CASRPPRVGRAGELFF. CDR3 DNA sequence: TGTGCCAGCAGACCCCCCCGGGTAGGGAGGGCCGGGGAGCTGTTTTTT.